This T cell receptor (beta chain) came from a study of blood T cells in healthy people across ages. Trimming cost V 5 bases and J 6 bases, with 20 bases left between them. Germline V lookup: CDR1 DFQATT, CDR2 SNEGSKA (reference sequence). This CDR3 contains 14 residues. A second PCR of 7 to 11 cycles used a sample-barcoded 5' primer and a J-beta primer mix. TCRdb ran MiXCR on the 5' RACE reads and lists one entry per CDR3 protein. The sample carries under 2 million distinct CDR3 sequences, about 31% recorded once. V is TRBV20-1 and J is TRBJ2-7; no definite D call. The sample consisted of blood. The TCR originated in a woman under 40 in good health. CDR3 sequence (DNA): TGCAGTGCTCCGGTCCCTCGGGCAGGAAGCGAGCAGTACTTC. Translating it yields CSAPVPRAGSEQYF.